A selection of T cell receptor beta chains follows, all from one sample in a study of shared clonotypes between healthy human individuals. Generated by immunoSEQ multiplex PCR, the TCRdb table keeps only in-frame clones and is missing some. The table includes over 2 million clones, around 90% detected once. The sequenced sample was naive CD4+ T cells from PBMCs. The receptors were gathered from a man aged 18 to 35 in good health. Some clones in this sample may be carry-over from other donors' samples. Each CDR3 is given with its conserved first and last residue. The D gene is left open where the match is weak. A row's size may be missing; if present it is once, few, many or a size class.

cdr3_length,d_call,j_call,v_call,clone_size,cdr3_nt,cdr3_aa
14,TRBD1,TRBJ1-5,TRBV19,.,TGTGCCAGTAGCGGGACAGGGGGCTTTCAGCCCCAGCATTTT,CASSGTGGFQPQHF
15,.,TRBJ2-5,TRBV7-6,once,TGTGCCAGCAGCACGCGACCAGGCCTGCGGGAGACCCAGTACTTC,CASSTRPGLRETQYF
13,TRBD2,TRBJ2-1,TRBV11-2,.,TGTGCCAGTCGTAGACTAGCGGTAAATGAGCAGTTCTTC,CASRRLAVNEQFF
13,TRBD1,TRBJ2-4,TRBV27,.,TGTGCCAGCAGGCCGGGACAGGGCTACATTCAGTACTTC,CASRPGQGYIQYF
18,TRBD1,TRBJ2-3,TRBV28,.,TGTGCCAGCAGACCAACAGGGGGCAGCTGGGGGTTAACAGATACGCAGTATTTT,CASRPTGGSWGLTDTQYF
14,.,TRBJ2-2,TRBV5-1,.,TGCGCCAGCAGCTCCGGATCTAACACCGGGGAGCTGTTTTTT,CASSSGSNTGELFF
13,.,TRBJ2-2,TRBV7-3,.,TGTGCCAGCAGCCCCGAAGAGCTTGGGGAGCTGTTTTTT,CASSPEELGELFF
12,.,TRBJ2-3,TRBV28,.,TGTGCCAGCAGTTTTTCACGAGATACGCAGTATTTT,CASSFSRDTQYF
15,.,TRBJ1-1,TRBV7-9,.,TGTGCCAGCAGCTTAGGGGGCAGGGCAAACACTGAAGCTTTCTTT,CASSLGGRANTEAFF
13,.,TRBJ2-1,TRBV5-1,.,TGCGCCAGCAGCTTGGAAGCACTCAATGAGCAGTTCTTC,CASSLEALNEQFF
13,.,TRBJ1-5,TRBV19,once,TGTGCCAGTAGTATGGTGGCGGATCAGCCCCAGCATTTT,CASSMVADQPQHF
16,TRBD1,TRBJ1-3,TRBV9,once,TGTGCCAGCAGCGTAGAAGGGACAGCCCTTGGAAACACCATATATTTT,CASSVEGTALGNTIYF
14,.,TRBJ2-4,TRBV6-5,.,TGTGCCAGCAAGGGGCGGGGACCCATAAACATTCAGTACTTC,CASKGRGPINIQYF
15,TRBD1,TRBJ2-1,TRBV5-4,.,TGTGCCAGCACCAACAGACAGGGGGGACACAATGAGCAGTTCTTC,CASTNRQGGHNEQFF
12,.,TRBJ2-2,TRBV30,.,TGTGCCTGGAGTGTACCTGCCGGGGAGCTGTTTTTT,CAWSVPAGELFF
16,TRBD1,TRBJ1-1,TRBV5-5,.,TGTGCCAGCAGCGCAGACCACAGGGGGTGGAACACTGAAGCTTTCTTT,CASSADHRGWNTEAFF
14,TRBD2,TRBJ2-7,TRBV2,.,TGTGCCAGCAGTCGGACTAGCGTTCTTTACGAGCAGTACTTC,CASSRTSVLYEQYF
14,TRBD1,TRBJ2-3,TRBV5-4,.,TGTGCCAGCAGCTTGGGGACAGGGGGTGATACGCAGTATTTT,CASSLGTGGDTQYF
15,TRBD1,TRBJ1-5,TRBV2,.,TGTGCCAGCAGCCTGACAGGGGTCAGCAATCAGCCCCAGCATTTT,CASSLTGVSNQPQHF
13,.,TRBJ1-2,TRBV7-2,few,TGTGCCAGCAGCTTAGCCACTAACTATGGCTACACCTTC,CASSLATNYGYTF
15,TRBD1,TRBJ2-7,TRBV27,.,TGTGCCAGCTATTTTCGACAGGGTCCCTCCTACGAGCAGTACTTC,CASYFRQGPSYEQYF
14,.,TRBJ1-1,TRBV5-1,.,TGCGCCAGCAGCTTGGCCGAGCCCGGAAGGGGAGCTTTCTTT,CASSLAEPGRGAFF
16,.,TRBJ1-3,TRBV13,.,TGTGCCAGCAGCTTACACGATCCAACCTCTGGAAACACCATATATTTT,CASSLHDPTSGNTIYF
15,TRBD2,TRBJ2-2,TRBV7-2,once,TGTGCCAGCAGCAGACTAGCGGGGAACACCGGGGAGCTGTTTTTT,CASSRLAGNTGELFF
15,TRBD1,TRBJ2-7,TRBV7-9,.,TGTGCCAGCAGCCGCGCAGGGGGCGCGGGGTACGAGCAGTACTTC,CASSRAGGAGYEQYF
11,.,TRBJ2-3,TRBV20-1,.,TGCAGTGAGGACCTAGGAGATACGCAGTATTTT,CSEDLGDTQYF
16,.,TRBJ2-3,TRBV18,.,TGTGCCAGCTCACCCCAAGCCACGCTCCGCACAGATACGCAGTATTTT,CASSPQATLRTDTQYF
16,TRBD1,TRBJ1-2,TRBV7-9,.,TGTGCCAGCAGCCCAACGGGTAGGGGGCTTAACTATGGCTACACCTTC,CASSPTGRGLNYGYTF
14,TRBD1,TRBJ1-1,TRBV28,.,TGTGCCAGCAGTTTAACAGGGGAGATGTGGGAAGCTTTCTTT,CASSLTGEMWEAFF
14,.,TRBJ2-4,TRBV18,.,TGTGCCAGCTCTCCAGGGATAGCCAAAAACATTCAGTACTTC,CASSPGIAKNIQYF
13,.,TRBJ1-2,TRBV2,.,TGTGCCAGCAGTGCAGGGGATGGCTATGGCTACACCTTC,CASSAGDGYGYTF
14,.,TRBJ1-5,TRBV6-1,.,TGTGCCAGCAGTGTGACTCCTGGCAATCAGCCCCAGCATTTT,CASSVTPGNQPQHF
13,.,TRBJ2-3,TRBV5-1,.,TGCGCCAGCACATCTAGCCTCGCGGATACGCAGTATTTT,CASTSSLADTQYF
13,TRBD1,TRBJ2-5,TRBV6-1,.,TGTGCCAGCAGGACAGGGTGGCAGGAGACCCAGTACTTC,CASRTGWQETQYF
12,.,TRBJ1-1,TRBV28,.,TGTGCCAGCAGTCCTAGACGGTTTGAAGCTTTCTTT,CASSPRRFEAFF
15,TRBD1,TRBJ2-7,TRBV19,.,TGTGCCAGTAGTTCGCAGGGGGCGAGCCACTACGAGCAGTACTTC,CASSSQGASHYEQYF
13,TRBD2,TRBJ2-7,TRBV6-4,.,TGTGCCAGCAGTAGCGGGATGCCCTACGAGCAGTACTTC,CASSSGMPYEQYF
13,.,TRBJ1-5,TRBV6-5,.,TGTGCCAGCAGTTACGGCAGATATCAGCCCCAGCATTTT,CASSYGRYQPQHF
16,TRBD1,TRBJ2-2,TRBV18,.,TGTGCCAGCTCACCGCCATCCTCAGGGGGCATCGGGGAGCTGTTTTTT,CASSPPSSGGIGELFF
15,TRBD1,TRBJ1-3,TRBV7-9,.,TGTGCCAGCAGCTTAGGAACAGGGGGCGGAAACACCATATATTTT,CASSLGTGGGNTIYF
14,.,TRBJ2-2,TRBV6-4,.,TGTGCCAGCAGTGAAGGGGACTACACCGGGGAGCTGTTTTTT,CASSEGDYTGELFF
15,TRBD2,TRBJ2-7,TRBV10-3,.,TGTGCCATCAGTGCTCGGGGACTAGCGGGAGACGAGCAGTACTTC,CAISARGLAGDEQYF
14,TRBD1,TRBJ2-5,TRBV6-6,.,TGTGCCAGCAGTTACCGGACAGGGTTCGAGACCCAGTACTTC,CASSYRTGFETQYF
15,TRBD1,TRBJ1-1,TRBV7-9,.,TGTGCCAGCAGCTCAAACAGGGGCCGGGACACTGAAGCTTTCTTT,CASSSNRGRDTEAFF
15,TRBD2,TRBJ2-7,TRBV5-1,.,TGCGCCAGCAGCCAACCAGCGGGGGGGACCTACGAGCAGTACTTC,CASSQPAGGTYEQYF
17,TRBD1,TRBJ2-2,TRBV11-2,.,TGTGCCAGCAGCTTAACGCGACCGGGACAGGGGGCCGGGGAGCTGTTTTTT,CASSLTRPGQGAGELFF
15,TRBD1,TRBJ2-2,TRBV28,.,TGTGCCAGCATTCTTCGACAGGGATACACCGGGGAGCTGTTTTTT,CASILRQGYTGELFF
15,.,TRBJ2-5,TRBV4-2,.,TGTGCCAGCAGCCAGGTCCCAGGGGCCGCGGAGACCCAGTACTTC,CASSQVPGAAETQYF
16,.,TRBJ1-1,TRBV5-1,.,TGCGCCAGCAGCCCGGACGGGGGAACTATGAACACTGAAGCTTTCTTT,CASSPDGGTMNTEAFF
16,TRBD1,TRBJ2-1,TRBV9,once,TGTGCCAGCAGCGCAGACACCGGGACAGGGGGCAATGAGCAGTTCTTC,CASSADTGTGGNEQFF